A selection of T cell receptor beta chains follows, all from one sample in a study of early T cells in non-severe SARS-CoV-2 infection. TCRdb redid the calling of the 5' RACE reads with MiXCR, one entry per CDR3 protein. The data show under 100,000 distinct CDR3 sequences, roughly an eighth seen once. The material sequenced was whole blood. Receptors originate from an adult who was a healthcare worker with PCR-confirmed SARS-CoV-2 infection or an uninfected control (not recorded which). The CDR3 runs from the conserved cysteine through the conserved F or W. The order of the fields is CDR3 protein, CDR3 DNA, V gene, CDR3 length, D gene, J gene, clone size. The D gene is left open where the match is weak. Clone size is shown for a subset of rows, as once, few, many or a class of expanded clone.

CDR3 protein: CSASDSAGSAAKNIQYF; CDR3 DNA: TGCAGTGCCTCCGACTCCGCAGGGTCCGCAGCCAAAAACATTCAGTACTTC; V gene: TRBV20-1; CDR3 length: 17; D gene: .; J gene: TRBJ2-4; clone size: few
CDR3 protein: CSVEEGGYTF; CDR3 DNA: TGCAGCGTTGAAGAAGGGGGCTACACCTTC; V gene: TRBV29-1; CDR3 length: 10; D gene: .; J gene: TRBJ1-2; clone size: few
CDR3 protein: CSAGADTQYF; CDR3 DNA: TGCAGCGCTGGAGCAGATACGCAGTATTTT; V gene: TRBV29-1; CDR3 length: 10; D gene: .; J gene: TRBJ2-3; clone size: many
CDR3 protein: CSVEDMAYNEQFF; CDR3 DNA: TGCAGCGTGGAAGATATGGCCTACAATGAGCAGTTCTTC; V gene: TRBV29-1; CDR3 length: 13; D gene: .; J gene: TRBJ2-1; clone size: .
CDR3 protein: CAWSVEFSIRLSWHYGYTF; CDR3 DNA: TGTGCCTGGAGTGTAGAGTTCTCTATCCGTTTATCTTGGCACTATGGCTACACCTTC; V gene: TRBV30; CDR3 length: 19; D gene: .; J gene: TRBJ1-2; clone size: many
CDR3 protein: CASSYRHKLRYEQYF; CDR3 DNA: TGTGCCAGCAGTTACCGACACAAGTTGCGCTACGAGCAGTACTTC; V gene: TRBV6-5; CDR3 length: 15; D gene: .; J gene: TRBJ2-7; clone size: .
CDR3 protein: CSVEGGQGNTEAFF; CDR3 DNA: TGCAGCGTTGAAGGAGGACAGGGGAACACTGAAGCTTTCTTT; V gene: TRBV29-1; CDR3 length: 14; D gene: TRBD1; J gene: TRBJ1-1; clone size: many
CDR3 protein: CASSLSGGAGGELFF; CDR3 DNA: TGCGCCAGCAGCTTGTCAGGGGGCGCAGGCGGGGAGCTGTTTTTT; V gene: TRBV5-1; CDR3 length: 15; D gene: TRBD1; J gene: TRBJ2-2; clone size: few
CDR3 protein: CASSPTGFLSYEQYF; CDR3 DNA: TGTGCCAGCAGCCCCACAGGGTTCCTCTCCTACGAGCAGTACTTC; V gene: TRBV9; CDR3 length: 15; D gene: .; J gene: TRBJ2-7; clone size: few
CDR3 protein: CASSLDRGRDGYTF; CDR3 DNA: TGTGCCAGCAGCCTCGACAGGGGGCGAGATGGCTACACCTTC; V gene: TRBV16; CDR3 length: 14; D gene: TRBD1; J gene: TRBJ1-2; clone size: many
CDR3 protein: CASKRVAHGALEDTQYF; CDR3 DNA: TGTGCTAGTAAGAGGGTCGCCCACGGAGCACTTGAAGATACGCAGTATTTT; V gene: TRBV12-5; CDR3 length: 17; D gene: .; J gene: TRBJ2-3; clone size: few
CDR3 protein: CASSMPPSTGSNQPQHF; CDR3 DNA: TGTGCCAGTAGCATGCCCCCCTCAACAGGTAGCAATCAGCCCCAGCATTTT; V gene: TRBV19; CDR3 length: 17; D gene: .; J gene: TRBJ1-5; clone size: many
CDR3 protein: CASSSRAYEQYF; CDR3 DNA: TGTGCCAGCAGTTCAAGAGCCTACGAGCAGTACTTC; V gene: TRBV28; CDR3 length: 12; D gene: .; J gene: TRBJ2-7; clone size: .
CDR3 protein: CASRRSASGGPNTQYF; CDR3 DNA: TGTGCCAGCAGGCGTTCCGCTAGCGGGGGGCCGAATACGCAGTATTTT; V gene: TRBV11-2; CDR3 length: 16; D gene: TRBD2; J gene: TRBJ2-3; clone size: few
CDR3 protein: CASSASRRQGSSYEQYF; CDR3 DNA: TGTGCCAGCAGCGCATCCCGACGACAGGGGTCATCCTACGAGCAGTACTTC; V gene: TRBV7-9; CDR3 length: 17; D gene: TRBD1; J gene: TRBJ2-7; clone size: .
CDR3 protein: CASGLAHQPQHF; CDR3 DNA: TGTGCTAGTGGTTTGGCTCATCAGCCCCAGCATTTT; V gene: TRBV12-5; CDR3 length: 12; D gene: .; J gene: TRBJ1-5; clone size: .
CDR3 protein: CSVGDRGFYGYTF; CDR3 DNA: TGCAGCGTGGGGGACAGGGGCTTCTATGGCTACACCTTC; V gene: TRBV29-1; CDR3 length: 13; D gene: TRBD1; J gene: TRBJ1-2; clone size: .
CDR3 protein: CASSLGQGGNQPQHF; CDR3 DNA: TGTGCCAGCTCTCTCGGACAGGGGGGCAATCAGCCCCAGCATTTT; V gene: TRBV18; CDR3 length: 15; D gene: TRBD1; J gene: TRBJ1-5; clone size: .
CDR3 protein: CASSGVYGYTF; CDR3 DNA: TGTGCCAGCTCAGGGGTCTATGGCTACACCTTC; V gene: TRBV18; CDR3 length: 11; D gene: .; J gene: TRBJ1-2; clone size: .
CDR3 protein: CASSYRYSPLHF; CDR3 DNA: TGCGCCAGCAGCTACAGGTATTCACCCCTCCACTTT; V gene: TRBV5-1; CDR3 length: 12; D gene: .; J gene: TRBJ1-6; clone size: .
CDR3 protein: CAWRAGDGLNEQYF; CDR3 DNA: TGTGCCTGGAGGGCAGGGGATGGCCTCAACGAGCAGTACTTC; V gene: TRBV30; CDR3 length: 14; D gene: .; J gene: TRBJ2-7; clone size: .
CDR3 protein: CSAGRGTDTQYF; CDR3 DNA: TGCAGCGCCGGCCGAGGCACAGATACGCAGTATTTT; V gene: TRBV29-1; CDR3 length: 12; D gene: .; J gene: TRBJ2-3; clone size: .
CDR3 protein: CASSDSDKGNEQFF; CDR3 DNA: TGTGCCAGCAGTGACTCGGACAAGGGCAATGAGCAGTTCTTC; V gene: TRBV6-4; CDR3 length: 14; D gene: .; J gene: TRBJ2-1; clone size: many
CDR3 protein: CAWSPRRVGGNTIYF; CDR3 DNA: TGTGCCTGGAGTCCCCGGAGGGTAGGGGGAAACACCATATATTTT; V gene: TRBV30; CDR3 length: 15; D gene: .; J gene: TRBJ1-3; clone size: .
CDR3 protein: CASSPAGGSSYNEQFF; CDR3 DNA: TGTGCCAGCAGCCCGGCGGGGGGGAGCTCCTACAATGAGCAGTTCTTC; V gene: TRBV5-6; CDR3 length: 16; D gene: TRBD2; J gene: TRBJ2-1; clone size: many
CDR3 protein: CSARRPSGQGYEQYF; CDR3 DNA: TGCAGTGCTAGAAGGCCCTCGGGACAGGGTTACGAGCAGTACTTC; V gene: TRBV20-1; CDR3 length: 15; D gene: TRBD1; J gene: TRBJ2-7; clone size: .
CDR3 protein: CAWSGRDYYGYTF; CDR3 DNA: TGTGCCTGGAGTGGGAGGGATTACTATGGCTACACCTTC; V gene: TRBV30; CDR3 length: 13; D gene: .; J gene: TRBJ1-2; clone size: .
CDR3 protein: CASSPGGGGSYEQYF; CDR3 DNA: TGTGCCAGCAGCCCCGGTGGGGGAGGATCCTACGAGCAGTACTTC; V gene: TRBV11-2; CDR3 length: 15; D gene: .; J gene: TRBJ2-7; clone size: many
CDR3 protein: CSATENTEAFF; CDR3 DNA: TGCAGCGCGACAGAGAACACTGAAGCTTTCTTT; V gene: TRBV29-1; CDR3 length: 11; D gene: .; J gene: TRBJ1-1; clone size: many
CDR3 protein: CASSAKTGAGGELFF; CDR3 DNA: TGTGCCAGCAGCGCAAAGACGGGGGCCGGCGGGGAGCTGTTTTTT; V gene: TRBV7-8; CDR3 length: 15; D gene: .; J gene: TRBJ2-2; clone size: many